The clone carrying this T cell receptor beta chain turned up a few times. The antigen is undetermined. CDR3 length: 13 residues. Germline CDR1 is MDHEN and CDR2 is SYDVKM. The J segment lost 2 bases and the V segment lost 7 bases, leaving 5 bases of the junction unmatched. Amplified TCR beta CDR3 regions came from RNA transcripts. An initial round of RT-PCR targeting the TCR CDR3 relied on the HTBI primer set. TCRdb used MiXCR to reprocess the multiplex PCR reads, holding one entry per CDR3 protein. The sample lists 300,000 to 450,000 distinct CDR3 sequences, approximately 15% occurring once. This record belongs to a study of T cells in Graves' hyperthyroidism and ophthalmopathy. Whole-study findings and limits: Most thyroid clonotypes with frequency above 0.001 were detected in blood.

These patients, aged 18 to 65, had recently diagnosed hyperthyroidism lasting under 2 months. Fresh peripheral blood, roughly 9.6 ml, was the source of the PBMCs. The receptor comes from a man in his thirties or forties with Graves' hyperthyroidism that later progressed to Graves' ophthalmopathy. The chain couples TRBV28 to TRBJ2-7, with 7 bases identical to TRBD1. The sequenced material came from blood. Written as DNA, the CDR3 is TGTGCCAGCAAACCAGGGGGTACCTACGAGCAGTACTTC. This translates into CASKPGGTYEQYF.